The 12 T cell receptor beta chains below come from one sample, sequenced in a study of naive and memory T cell subsets. Study-level results: A few larger clonotypes appeared in naive repertoires, especially CD8, possibly memory cells re-expressing CD45RA.

An equimolar mix of two oligonucleotides served as the beta constant-region primer for TRBC1 and TRBC2. Four rounds of PCR amplified the ligated cDNA using nested alpha and beta constant-region primers plus SP2. TCRdb analysed the UMI-ligation and nested PCR reads with MiXCR anew, one entry per CDR3 protein. The table records 90,000 to 120,000 distinct CDR3 sequences, 14% of them present only once. No antigen is known for these receptors. The sequenced sample was naive CD8+ T cells from blood. All receptors come from a human donor in good health.

The chain has TRBV4-3 and TRBJ1-1; D not resolved. In germline, CDR1 is LGHNA, CDR2 YSLEER. V shed 0 bases and J shed 7 bases, with 9 bases lying between them. The CDR3 totals 13 residues. The CDR3 spells CASSQDRGYEAFF. In DNA, the CDR3 is TGCGCCAGCAGCCAAGATCGTGGGTATGAAGCTTTCTTT.

This clonotype was observed a few times. For the CDR3, the DNA is TGTGCCAGCAGCCCTGGGGGGGATGAGCAGTTCTTC. Its protein product is CASSPGGDEQFF. The J gene is TRBJ2-1, the V gene TRBV5-4, with TRBD2 matching over 7 bases. With V trimmed by 4 bases and J by 8 bases, 3 bases remained unmatched. Germline CDR1 is SGHNT and CDR2 is YYREEE (reference sequence). The CDR3 spans 12 residues. The variable domain in full, with the rest retrieved from reference TRBV5-4 and TRBJ2-1, is ETGVTQSPTHLIKTRGQQVTLRCSSQSGHNTVSWYQQALGQGPQFIFQYYREEENGRGNFPPRFSGLQFPNYSSELNVNALELDDSALYLCASSPGGDEQFFGPGTRLTVL.

V gene TRBV29-1 combines with J gene TRBJ1-1; D call uncertain. The CDR3 has 11 amino acids. The V gene lost 5 bases and the J gene lost 0 bases, with 4 bases spanning the gap. Per germline, CDR1 SQVTM and CDR2 ANQGSEA. CDR3 DNA: TGCAGCGTTTTAATGAACACTGAAGCTTTCTTT. Translation: CSVLMNTEAFF.

This sequence joins TRBV29-1 and TRBJ2-4; 12 bases line up with TRBD2. This CDR3 region has 20 residues. With V trimmed by 6 bases and J by 0 bases, 18 bases remained unmatched. CDR1 SQVTM and CDR2 ANQGSEA come from the germline V gene. The chain's CDR3 is CSVTTGLAGPYFIAKNIQYF. The CDR3 bases are TGCAGCGTGACTACAGGACTAGCGGGACCCTATTTTATAGCCAAAAACATTCAGTACTTC. Together with reference TRBV29-1 and TRBJ2-4, the CDR3 gives the full variable domain: SAVISQKPSRDICQRGTSLTIQCQVDSQVTMMFWYRQQPGQSLTLIATANQGSEATYESGFVIDKFPISRPNLTFSTLTVSNMSPEDSSIYLCSVTTGLAGPYFIAKNIQYFGAGTRLSVL.

The chain joins TRBV20-1 to TRBJ2-5; D gene uncertain. The germline CDR1 and CDR2 sequences are DFQATT and SNEGSKA (reference sequence). This CDR3 region has 15 residues. Trimming shortened V by 1 base and J by 0 bases, and 12 bases separated the two germline ends. The CDR3 here is CSARGVLRNQETQYF. For the CDR3, the DNA is TGCAGTGCTAGAGGGGTGCTGAGAAACCAAGAGACCCAGTACTTC.

This clonotype was seen only a few times. Written as DNA, the CDR3 is TGCAGTGCTAAGCAGACAGGGACCTACACTGAAGCTTTCTTT. Translation gives CSAKQTGTYTEAFF. The genes are TRBV20-1 and TRBJ1-1, with TRBD1 identical over 7 bases. V was pared by 4 bases and J by 3 bases, with 8 bases of the junction left unmatched. Germline CDR1 is DFQATT and CDR2 is SNEGSKA (reference sequence). The CDR3 runs 14 residues.

This clonotype was counted ten times or more. V usage is TRBV12-3 or TRBV12-4 and J usage is TRBJ2-2; D is perhaps TRBD1 (6 bases). With 4 bases removed from V and 6 bases from J, the gap between germline ends came to 12 bases. This CDR3 region has 14 residues. CDR3 nucleotide sequence: TGTGCCAGCAGTTCCGGTAACAGGGCCGGGGAGCTGTTTTTT. Protein sequence: CASSSGNRAGELFF.

The gene calls are TRBV27 and TRBJ2-7; D is tentatively TRBD1 or TRBD2 (5 bases each). This CDR3 has 15 residues. Trimming took off 5 bases at V and 3 bases at J, with 17 bases between the two ends. Germline V gene data show CDR1 as MNHEY and CDR2 as SMNVEV (reference sequence). CDR3: CASSAYRDPGYEQYF. The CDR3 DNA follows: TGTGCCAGCAGTGCCTACCGGGACCCCGGCTACGAGCAGTACTTC.

This clonotype has a handful of counts. J is TRBJ1-6 and V is TRBV7-9; TRBD1 agrees at 7 bases. This CDR3 comprises 16 residues. Germline V CDR1 and CDR2: SEHNR, FQNEAQ (reference sequence). Trimming took 5 bases from V and 7 from J; bases not matched to a gene: 11. CDR3 nucleotides: TGTGCCAGCAGCACCGGTTCGACAGGGCGAAATTCACCCCTCCACTTT. It yields the protein CASSTGSTGRNSPLHF.

The gene calls are TRBV7-6 and TRBJ2-1, with 9 positions matching TRBD2. V shed 5 bases and J 4 bases; nucleotides not matched to a gene: 3. This CDR3 has 14 amino acids. Looked up from germline, CDR1 is SGHVS and CDR2 is FNYEAQ. In nucleotides, the CDR3 is TGTGCCAGCAGCATAAGCGGGGGGTACAATGAGCAGTTCTTC. The encoded protein is CASSISGGYNEQFF.

The chain couples TRBV20-1 to TRBJ2-3; a possible D gene is TRBD1 (6 bases). Germline-derived CDR1 and CDR2 are DFQATT and SNEGSKA (reference sequence). The CDR3 is 14 amino acids. V was cut by 4 bases and J by 4 bases, with 15 bases left in between. The chain's CDR3 is CSANRVRKPDTQYF. For the CDR3, the DNA is TGCAGTGCTAACAGGGTTCGTAAGCCAGATACGCAGTATTTT.

The chain uses TRBV12-3 or TRBV12-4 and TRBJ2-3; 8 bases agree with TRBD1. V shed 6 bases and J 4 bases; nucleotides not matched to a gene: 6. The CDR3 sequence is 14 residues long. CDR3 bases: TGTGCCAGCAGCTGGACAGGGCCTTCAGATACGCAGTATTTT. Translating gives CASSWTGPSDTQYF.